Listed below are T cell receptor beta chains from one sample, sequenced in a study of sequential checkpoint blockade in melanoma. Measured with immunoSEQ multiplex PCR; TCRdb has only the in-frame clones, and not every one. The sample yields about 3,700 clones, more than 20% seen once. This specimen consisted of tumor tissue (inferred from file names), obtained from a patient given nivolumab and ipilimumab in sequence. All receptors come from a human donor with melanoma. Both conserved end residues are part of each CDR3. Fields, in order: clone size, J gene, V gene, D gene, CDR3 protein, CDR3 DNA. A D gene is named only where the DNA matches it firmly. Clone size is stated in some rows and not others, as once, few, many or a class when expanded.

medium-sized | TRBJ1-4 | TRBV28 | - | CASLGTNEKLFF | TGTGCCAGTTTGGGGACTAATGAAAAACTGTTTTTT
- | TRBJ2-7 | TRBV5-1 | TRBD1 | CASSPGGTGPYEQYF | TGCGCCAGCAGCCCCGGAGGGACAGGCCCCTACGAGCAGTACTTC
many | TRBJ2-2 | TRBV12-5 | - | CASTTRGTRNTGELFF | TGTGCCAGCACCACAAGGGGGACCCGGAACACCGGGGAGCTGTTTTTT
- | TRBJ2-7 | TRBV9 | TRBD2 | CASSDGGSRYEQYF | TGTGCCAGCAGTGACGGGGGGAGTCGCTACGAGCAGTACTTC
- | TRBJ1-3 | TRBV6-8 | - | CAIRTTGERSGNTIYF | TGTGCCATCAGGACAACGGGGGAGAGATCTGGAAACACCATATATTTT
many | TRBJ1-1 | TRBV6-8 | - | CASSYSARLGNTEAFF | TGTGCCAGCAGTTACTCTGCGAGGTTGGGGAACACTGAAGCTTTCTTT
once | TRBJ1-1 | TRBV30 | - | CAWSDGFNTEAFF | TGTGCCTGGAGCGACGGGTTCAACACTGAAGCTTTCTTT
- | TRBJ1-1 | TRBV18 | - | CASSPGEVLMNTEAFF | TGTGCCAGCTCACCAGGGGAGGTCTTAATGAACACTGAAGCTTTCTTT
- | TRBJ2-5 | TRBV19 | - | CASSIGRNQETQYF | TGTGCCAGTAGTATAGGTAGGAACCAAGAGACCCAGTACTTC
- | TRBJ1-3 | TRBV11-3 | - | CASSSRGLTGNTIYF | TGTGCCAGCAGCTCCCGGGGCCTTACTGGAAACACCATATATTTT
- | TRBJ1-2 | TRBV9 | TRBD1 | CASSWTGDGYTF | TGTGCCAGCAGTTGGACAGGGGATGGCTACACCTTC
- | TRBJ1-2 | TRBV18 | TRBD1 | CASSPEGGSLSYGYTF | TGTGCCAGCTCACCAGAAGGGGGCTCCCTATCCTATGGCTACACCTTC
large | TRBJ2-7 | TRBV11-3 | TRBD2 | CASSLSGGAYEQYF | TGTGCCAGCAGCTTGAGCGGGGGGGCCTACGAGCAGTACTTC
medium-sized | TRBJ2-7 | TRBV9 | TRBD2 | CASNPGLAGESEYF | TGTGCCAGCAACCCGGGACTAGCGGGGGAAAGTGAGTACTTC
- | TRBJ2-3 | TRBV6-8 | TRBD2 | CASRTSGGPDTQYF | TGTGCCAGCCGGACTAGCGGGGGACCGGATACGCAGTATTTT
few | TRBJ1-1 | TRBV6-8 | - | CASSYSRLSPNTEAFF | TGTGCCAGCAGTTACTCTCGACTGAGCCCGAACACTGAAGCTTTCTTT
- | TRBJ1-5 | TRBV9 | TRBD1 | CASSERQGVGRQPQHF | TGTGCCAGCAGTGAACGACAGGGGGTCGGACGGCAGCCCCAGCATTTT
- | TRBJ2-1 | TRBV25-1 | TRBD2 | CASRVAGVRNEQFF | TGTGCCAGCAGAGTAGCGGGGGTCCGCAATGAGCAGTTCTTC
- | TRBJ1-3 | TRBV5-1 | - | CASSWGTSGNTIYF | TGCGCCAGCAGCTGGGGGACATCTGGAAACACCATATATTTT
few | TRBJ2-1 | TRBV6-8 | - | CAIRRGRPMGPSDEQFF | TGTGCCATCAGGAGGGGACGACCGATGGGGCCGTCGGATGAGCAGTTCTTC
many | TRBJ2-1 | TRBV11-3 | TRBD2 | CASSLLSGGYNEQFF | TGTGCCAGCAGCTTGCTCAGCGGGGGGTACAATGAGCAGTTCTTC
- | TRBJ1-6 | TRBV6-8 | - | CASSLTGTANSPLHF | TGTGCCAGCAGCCTGACCGGGACCGCAAATTCACCCCTCCACTTT
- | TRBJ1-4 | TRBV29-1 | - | CSVGHFARRLTNEKLFF | TGCAGCGTTGGACACTTTGCCCGACGGTTAACTAATGAAAAACTGTTTTTT
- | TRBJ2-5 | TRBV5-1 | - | CASSLTTVQETQYF | TGCGCCAGCAGCTTGACTACCGTTCAAGAGACCCAGTACTTC
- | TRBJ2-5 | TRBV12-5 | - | CASRDSSSETQYF | TGTGCCAGCCGGGACTCTTCCTCTGAGACCCAGTACTTC
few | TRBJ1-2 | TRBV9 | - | CASSVETLDGYTF | TGTGCCAGCAGCGTAGAAACTTTGGATGGCTACACCTTC
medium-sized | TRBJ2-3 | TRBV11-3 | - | CASSPDGGTDTQYF | TGTGCCAGCAGCCCCGACGGAGGCACAGATACGCAGTATTTT
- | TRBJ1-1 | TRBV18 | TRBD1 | CASSMSQGPGTEAFF | TGTGCCAGCTCAATGTCACAGGGGCCGGGGACTGAAGCTTTCTTT
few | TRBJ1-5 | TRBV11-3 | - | CASSLKGYSNQPQHF | TGTGCCAGCAGCTTGAAAGGATATAGCAATCAGCCCCAGCATTTT
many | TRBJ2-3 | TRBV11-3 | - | CASSLTDRTDTQYF | TGTGCCAGCAGCTTAACCGACCGCACAGATACGCAGTATTTT
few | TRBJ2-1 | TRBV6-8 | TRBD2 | CASSLLSSGGTREQFF | TGTGCCAGCAGTCTCCTCTCTAGCGGGGGGACTCGGGAGCAGTTCTTC
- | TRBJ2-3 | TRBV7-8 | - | CASSLWSTDTQYF | TGTGCCAGCAGCTTATGGTCCACAGATACGCAGTATTTT
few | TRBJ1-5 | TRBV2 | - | CASSPGMTPTGQPQHF | TGTGCCAGCTCACCGGGGATGACGCCGACAGGTCAGCCCCAGCATTTT
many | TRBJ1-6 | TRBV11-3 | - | CASSPFDRNSPLHF | TGTGCCAGCAGCCCTTTTGACAGGAATTCACCCCTCCACTTT
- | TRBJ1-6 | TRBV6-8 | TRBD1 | CASSYSGRGHYSPLHF | TGTGCCAGCAGTTACTCGGGCAGGGGGCATTATTCACCCCTCCACTTT
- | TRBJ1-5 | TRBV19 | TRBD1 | CASSFPPGQGYQPQHF | TGTGCCAGTAGTTTTCCCCCGGGACAGGGTTATCAGCCCCAGCATTTT